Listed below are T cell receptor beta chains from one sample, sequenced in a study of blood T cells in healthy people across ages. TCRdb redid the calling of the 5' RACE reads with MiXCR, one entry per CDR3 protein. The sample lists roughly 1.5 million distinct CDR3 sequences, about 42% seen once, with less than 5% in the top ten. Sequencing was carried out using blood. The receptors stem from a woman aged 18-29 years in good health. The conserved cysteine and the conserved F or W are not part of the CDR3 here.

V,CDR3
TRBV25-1,ASSRDRSNSPLH
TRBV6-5,ASSSPRTSKNIQY
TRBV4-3,ASSQSSGSTDTQY
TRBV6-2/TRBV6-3,ASSYRDTYEQY
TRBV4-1,ASSQAGQTGNYGYT
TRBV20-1,SARELRDRGLTQY
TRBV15,ATGNGAAVSTDTQY
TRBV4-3,ASSQRQGAYEAF
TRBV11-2,ASSPSSAGKPDTQY
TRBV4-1,ASSQDPMTNYGYT
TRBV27,ASSFAGLMNTEAF
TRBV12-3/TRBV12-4,ASSANLADTQY